What follows are 30 T cell receptor beta chains derived from one specimen sequenced in a study of blood T cells in healthy people across ages. Using a J-beta primer mix together with a sample-barcoded 5' primer, a second PCR was run for roughly 6 to 12 cycles. Each CDR3 protein is one row after TCRdb ran MiXCR on the 5' RACE reads. The sample lists around 1,100,000 distinct CDR3 sequences; 35% to 40% were seen once. Specimen: blood. The source of these receptors is a man aged 18-30 years in good health.

This clonotype was recorded a few times. V gene TRBV20-1 combines with J gene TRBJ2-5; perhaps TRBD2 as D (6 bases). Germline CDR1 DFQATT, CDR2 SNEGSKA (reference sequence). The CDR3 covers 14 residues. Trimming cost V 4 bases and J 1 base, with 13 bases left between them. Here the CDR3 DNA reads TGCAGTGCTACCCCCGTGGGGGGCCAAGAGACCCAGTACTTC. This translates into CSATPVGGQETQYF.

The chain is built from TRBV4-3 and TRBJ2-3; the D gene is possibly TRBD1 (5 bases). Trimming pared 5 bases from V and 2 bases from J, leaving 17 bases between. From germline, CDR1 is LGHNA and CDR2 YSLEER. The CDR3 contains 16 residues. For the CDR3, the DNA is TGCGCCAGCAGCACAGGCCACGGCAGGGACACAGATACGCAGTATTTT. It specifies CASSTGHGRDTDTQYF.

This clonotype was recorded once. The J gene is TRBJ1-1, the V gene TRBV20-1; unclear D gene. Germline CDR1 reads DFQATT; CDR2 reads SNEGSKA (reference sequence). V dropped 4 bases and J dropped 0 bases, with 9 bases sitting between them. The CDR3 spans 13 residues. The CDR3 loop reads CSATDEMNTEAFF. The CDR3 DNA sequence: TGCAGTGCTACCGACGAAATGAACACTGAAGCTTTCTTT.

This chain connects TRBV10-3 to TRBJ1-4; a weak D match, TRBD1 (5 bases). This CDR3 has 15 amino acids. CDR1 is ENHRY and CDR2 is SYGVKD in the germline V gene. V lost 0 bases, J lost 10 bases, and 15 bases lay in between. Here the CDR3 reads CAISESDDSERKLFF. The CDR3, as DNA: TGTGCCATCAGTGAGTCGGACGACAGCGAGCGAAAACTGTTTTTT.

This clonotype was seen only a few times. This chain connects TRBV5-1 to TRBJ1-4; a weak D match, TRBD1 (6 bases). The length of the CDR3 is 15 residues. V lost 4 bases and J lost 4, with 14 bases in between. Germline V gene lookup returns CDR1 SGHRS and CDR2 YFSETQ. DNA of the CDR3: TGCGCCAGCAGCGCGGGGACAAGTAATAATGAAAAACTGTTTTTT. Its protein is CASSAGTSNNEKLFF.

As regards this clonotype: A read error is possible here, since a much larger clone lies one base away. This sequence joins TRBV29-1 and TRBJ2-3; D uncertain. CDR1 and CDR2 from the germline V gene are SQVTM and ANQGSEA. The length of the CDR3 is 14 residues. CDR3 sequence (DNA): TGCAGCGTTGCGATTAGCTACCCCACAGATACGAAGTATTTT. This codes for CSVAISYPTDTKYF.

This chain uses TRBV29-1 with TRBJ1-5, with TRBD1 as a possible D gene (5 bases). Looked up from germline, CDR1 is SQVTM and CDR2 is ANQGSEA. V was shortened by 0 bases and J by 3 bases, with 15 bases between the two germline ends. CDR3 length: 16 residues. This CDR3 reads CSVEDNDRTINQPQHF. CDR3 DNA: TGCAGCGTTGAAGACAACGACAGAACCATCAATCAGCCCCAGCATTTT.

The V gene is TRBV7-2, the J gene TRBJ1-2; 7 nucleotides agree with TRBD1. This CDR3 region has 15 residues. V shed 5 bases, J shed 3 bases, and the junction held 9 bases outside the gene matches. The V gene's germline CDR1 is SGHTA and CDR2 FQGNSA. The CDR3 is CASSPRDSGDYGYTF. Written as DNA, the CDR3 is TGTGCCAGCAGCCCCAGGGACAGTGGGGACTATGGCTACACCTTC.

This clonotype was found a few times. V is TRBV27 and J is TRBJ2-3; TRBD1 or TRBD2 may be the D gene (5 bases each). Between the trimmed V and J ends, which lost 6 bases and 0 bases, there was a span of 16 bases. Germline CDR1 and CDR2: MNHEY and SMNVEV (reference sequence). This CDR3 region has 16 residues. CDR3 sequence reads: CASSFLGRPSTDTQYF. Here the CDR3 DNA reads TGTGCCAGCAGCTTCTTGGGACGGCCTAGCACAGATACGCAGTATTTT.

The V call is TRBV6-2 or TRBV6-3, the J call TRBJ2-7; D may correspond to TRBD1 or TRBD2 (6 bases each). The CDR3 has 15 amino acids. The germline V gene encodes CDR1 MNHEY and CDR2 SVGEGT. V was trimmed by 6 bases and J by 1 base, leaving 16 bases between them. The CDR3 sequence: CASSPVEGESYEQYF. The CDR3 DNA reads TGTGCCAGCAGCCCAGTGGAGGGGGAATCCTACGAGCAGTACTTC.

This chain links TRBV4-1 with TRBJ1-4; D remains ambiguous. The length of the CDR3 is 15 residues. Germline-derived CDR1 and CDR2 are MGHRA and YSYEKL. V lost 0 bases and J 5 bases, leaving 10 bases between the germline ends. For the CDR3, the DNA is TGCGCCAGCAGCCAAGACGCGGGTCGAAATGAAAAACTGTTTTTT. This gives the protein CASSQDAGRNEKLFF.

On this clonotype: Compared with germline, one end of the junction differs, possibly owing to a read error. The V gene is TRBV4-3, the J gene TRBJ1-4; D gene uncertain. Germline assignment: CDR1 LGHNA and CDR2 YSLEER. The CDR3 is 18 amino acids. The CDR3 coding sequence is TGCGCCAGCAGCCAAGGGTTGGCCGGACGCACGACTATTGAAAAACTGTTTTTT. Its protein product is CASSQGLAGRTTIEKLFF.

The sample holds a few counts of this clonotype. The rearrangement joins TRBV4-3 to TRBJ2-1; D ambiguous. Trimming took 1 base from V and 9 from J, leaving 10 bases between them. The CDR3 length is 13 residues. The germline V gene has CDR1 LGHNA and CDR2 YSLEER. The CDR3: CASSQVVGFEQFF. CDR3 in DNA: TGCGCCAGCAGCCAAGTTGTTGGATTTGAGCAGTTCTTC.

J is TRBJ2-5 and V is TRBV5-1; 8 nucleotides align to TRBD1. The ends lost 1 base at V and 11 bases at J; junction bases unmatched: 16. This CDR3 is 16 amino acids long. Germline CDR1 is SGHRS and CDR2 is YFSETQ. The CDR3 nucleotides are TGCGCCAGCAGCTTGCAAGACAGGGGAGAGTACAATGAGCAGTACTTC. It yields the protein CASSLQDRGEYNEQYF. The variable domain in full, completed from reference TRBV5-1 and TRBJ2-5, reads KAGVTQTPRYLIKTRGQQVTLSCSPISGHRSVSWYQQTPGQGLQFLFEYFSETQRNKGNFPGRFSGRQFSNSRSEMNVSTLELGDSALYLCASSLQDRGEYNEQYFGPGTRLLVL.

This clonotype was detected a few times. The chain links TRBV7-2 to TRBJ1-1; D is unresolved. Germline V gives CDR1 SGHTA, CDR2 FQGNSA. This CDR3 comprises 13 residues. Trimming pared 6 bases from V and 1 base from J, leaving 9 bases between. The CDR3 coding sequence is TGTGCCAGCAGGCCGGGGAGGAACACTGAAGCTTTCTTT. It codes for CASRPGRNTEAFF.

CDR3: CASSTNSHEQYF. In DNA form, the CDR3 reads TGTGCCAGCAGCACCAACAGCCACGAGCAGTACTTC. This sequence joins TRBV5-6 and TRBJ2-7; D is undetermined. This CDR3 comprises 12 residues. Germline CDR1 is SGHDT and CDR2 is YYEEEE. Between the trimmed V and J ends, which lost 4 bases and 5 bases, there was a span of 10 bases.

The chain is built from TRBV5-1 and TRBJ2-1; a weak D match, TRBD2 (6 bases). Germline lookup yields CDR1 SGHRS and CDR2 YFSETQ. The CDR3 is made up of 15 amino acids. Between the trimmed V and J ends, which lost 4 bases and 4 bases, there was a span of 15 bases. The CDR3: CASSGGVDMYNEQFF. The CDR3 DNA follows: TGCGCCAGCAGCGGCGGGGTAGACATGTACAATGAGCAGTTCTTC.

The rearrangement uses TRBV6-6 and TRBJ2-7, with D perhaps TRBD1 (6 bases). This CDR3 spans 14 amino acids. Germline CDR1 MNHNY, CDR2 SVGAGI (reference sequence). The V end lost 10 bases, the J end lost 3 bases, and 19 bases lay between the germline ends. The CDR3 sequence: CAILSQGPRYEQYF. CDR3 coding DNA: TGTGCCATCCTCAGCCAGGGGCCCCGCTACGAGCAGTACTTC.

The genes are TRBV19 and TRBJ2-7; D not certain. Deletions cut 10 bases from V and 2 bases from J, with 12 bases between. The CDR3 runs 12 residues. Germline lookup yields CDR1 LNHDA and CDR2 SQIVND (reference sequence). The DNA for the CDR3 is TGTGCCACTAGGGCCGAGCCCTACGAGCAGTACTTC. Translated, it gives CATRAEPYEQYF.

This clonotype was found many times. The chain joins TRBV11-2 to TRBJ2-3, with D possibly TRBD2 on 5 matching bases. V was cut by 1 base and J by 0 bases, with 8 bases left in between. This CDR3 comprises 15 residues. Germline V gives CDR1 SGHAT, CDR2 FQNNGV. This chain's CDR3 is CASSLGGVSTDTQYF. The CDR3 DNA reads as TGTGCCAGCAGCTTAGGGGGAGTAAGCACAGATACGCAGTATTTT.

To note about this clonotype: The conserved phenylalanine or tryptophan is not found at the CDR3 terminus, so this likely reflects a read error. This rearrangement joins TRBV12-3 or TRBV12-4 to TRBJ2-3; D call uncertain. There are 13 residues in the CDR3. Trimming removed 2 bases from V and 4 bases from J, with 7 bases in between. CDR3 amino acids: CASSLFGADTQYS. Written as DNA, the CDR3 is TGTGCCAGCAGTTTATTTGGAGCAGATACGCAGTATTCT.

In its sample, this clonotype was seen a few times. The chain employs TRBV12-5 and TRBJ2-3; D might be TRBD2 (5 bases). Germline CDR1 LGHNT, CDR2 FRNRAP. The germline V and J ends were trimmed by 5 bases and 6 bases, with 9 bases remaining between them. The CDR3 is 12 amino acids. CDR3: CASGIGGDTQYF. CDR3 sequence (DNA): TGTGCTAGTGGTATCGGAGGTGATACGCAGTATTTT.

This chain uses TRBV6-5 with TRBJ2-6, with D perhaps matching TRBD1 or TRBD2 (5 bases each). This CDR3 contains 15 residues. Looked up from germline, CDR1 is MNHEY and CDR2 is SVGAGI. Deletions cut 4 bases from V and 3 bases from J, with 10 bases between. CDR3 bases: TGTGCCAGCAGTTCTTGGGGGTATGGGGCCAACGTCCTGACTTTC. Residues: CASSSWGYGANVLTF.

This clonotype was counted only a few times. The rearrangement links TRBV6-5 to TRBJ1-4; D might be TRBD1 (5 bases). Between the trimmed V and J ends, which lost 6 bases and 7 bases, there was a span of 15 bases. This CDR3 is 14 amino acids long. Per germline, CDR1 MNHEY and CDR2 SVGAGI. CDR3: CASSYLGTFEKLFF. In DNA, the CDR3 is TGTGCCAGCAGCTACCTAGGGACTTTTGAAAAACTGTTTTTT.

This clonotype was seen a handful of times. The chain links TRBV4-2 to TRBJ2-1; D is possibly TRBD2 (6 bases). CDR3 size: 19 residues. CDR1 is LGHNA, CDR2 YNFKEQ, per germline. Trimming took off 0 bases at V and 0 bases at J, with 18 bases between the two ends. CDR3 sequence: CASSQDLSGPSGSYNEQFF. The CDR3 nucleotides read TGTGCCAGCAGCCAAGATCTTAGCGGTCCATCGGGCTCCTACAATGAGCAGTTCTTC.

This clonotype was recorded a few times. The chain uses TRBV20-1 and TRBJ1-5; the match to TRBD1 covers 9 bases. The V gene's germline CDR1 is DFQATT and CDR2 SNEGSKA (reference sequence). This CDR3 spans 18 amino acids. V lost 2 bases to trimming and J lost 0 bases; unmatched junction nucleotides: 11. CDR3 DNA: TGCAGTGCTAGACCGGGACAGGGATGGGGTTATAGCAATCAGCCCCAGCATTTT. Its protein product is CSARPGQGWGYSNQPQHF.

V usage is TRBV5-1 and J usage is TRBJ1-1; 7 bases are a match to TRBD1. V trimming: 4 bases; J trimming: 6 bases; junction bases outside the gene matches: 12. The CDR3 extends over 15 amino acids. Germline assignment: CDR1 SGHRS and CDR2 YFSETQ. The DNA for the CDR3 is TGCGCCAGCAGCCTTGAAACAGGGGTATACTCTGAAGCTTTCTTT. This gives the protein CASSLETGVYSEAFF.

This chain uses TRBV5-4 with TRBJ2-3, with TRBD1 as a possible D gene (6 bases). The CDR3 is 11 residues long. The ends were cut back, 2 bases at V and 11 bases at J, with 9 bases in the middle. CDR1 and CDR2 (germline): SGHNT, YYREEE (reference sequence). The chain's CDR3 is CASSLPGQQYF. The CDR3 region has the DNA TGTGCCAGCAGCTTACCGGGACAGCAGTATTTT.

About this clonotype itself: This could be a read error, since a much larger clone is one nucleotide away. The chain links TRBV6-5 to TRBJ2-1, with 8 bases aligning to TRBD1. Germline loops: CDR1 MNHEY, CDR2 SVGAGI. The CDR3 totals 15 residues. CDR3 coding DNA: TGTGCCTGCAGTTACTCGAGGGACAGGTACAATGAGCAGTTCTTC. Protein product: CACSYSRDRYNEQFF.

This clonotype has just a few counts. The V gene is TRBV7-2, the J gene TRBJ2-3; D is undetermined. V gave up 5 bases and J gave up 3 bases, with 18 bases separating them. From germline, CDR1 is SGHTA and CDR2 FQGNSA. The CDR3 consists of 16 residues. For the CDR3, the DNA is TGTGCCAGCAGCCCCCAAGGGTGGGAATTAACAGATACGCAGTATTTT. It is translated as CASSPQGWELTDTQYF.